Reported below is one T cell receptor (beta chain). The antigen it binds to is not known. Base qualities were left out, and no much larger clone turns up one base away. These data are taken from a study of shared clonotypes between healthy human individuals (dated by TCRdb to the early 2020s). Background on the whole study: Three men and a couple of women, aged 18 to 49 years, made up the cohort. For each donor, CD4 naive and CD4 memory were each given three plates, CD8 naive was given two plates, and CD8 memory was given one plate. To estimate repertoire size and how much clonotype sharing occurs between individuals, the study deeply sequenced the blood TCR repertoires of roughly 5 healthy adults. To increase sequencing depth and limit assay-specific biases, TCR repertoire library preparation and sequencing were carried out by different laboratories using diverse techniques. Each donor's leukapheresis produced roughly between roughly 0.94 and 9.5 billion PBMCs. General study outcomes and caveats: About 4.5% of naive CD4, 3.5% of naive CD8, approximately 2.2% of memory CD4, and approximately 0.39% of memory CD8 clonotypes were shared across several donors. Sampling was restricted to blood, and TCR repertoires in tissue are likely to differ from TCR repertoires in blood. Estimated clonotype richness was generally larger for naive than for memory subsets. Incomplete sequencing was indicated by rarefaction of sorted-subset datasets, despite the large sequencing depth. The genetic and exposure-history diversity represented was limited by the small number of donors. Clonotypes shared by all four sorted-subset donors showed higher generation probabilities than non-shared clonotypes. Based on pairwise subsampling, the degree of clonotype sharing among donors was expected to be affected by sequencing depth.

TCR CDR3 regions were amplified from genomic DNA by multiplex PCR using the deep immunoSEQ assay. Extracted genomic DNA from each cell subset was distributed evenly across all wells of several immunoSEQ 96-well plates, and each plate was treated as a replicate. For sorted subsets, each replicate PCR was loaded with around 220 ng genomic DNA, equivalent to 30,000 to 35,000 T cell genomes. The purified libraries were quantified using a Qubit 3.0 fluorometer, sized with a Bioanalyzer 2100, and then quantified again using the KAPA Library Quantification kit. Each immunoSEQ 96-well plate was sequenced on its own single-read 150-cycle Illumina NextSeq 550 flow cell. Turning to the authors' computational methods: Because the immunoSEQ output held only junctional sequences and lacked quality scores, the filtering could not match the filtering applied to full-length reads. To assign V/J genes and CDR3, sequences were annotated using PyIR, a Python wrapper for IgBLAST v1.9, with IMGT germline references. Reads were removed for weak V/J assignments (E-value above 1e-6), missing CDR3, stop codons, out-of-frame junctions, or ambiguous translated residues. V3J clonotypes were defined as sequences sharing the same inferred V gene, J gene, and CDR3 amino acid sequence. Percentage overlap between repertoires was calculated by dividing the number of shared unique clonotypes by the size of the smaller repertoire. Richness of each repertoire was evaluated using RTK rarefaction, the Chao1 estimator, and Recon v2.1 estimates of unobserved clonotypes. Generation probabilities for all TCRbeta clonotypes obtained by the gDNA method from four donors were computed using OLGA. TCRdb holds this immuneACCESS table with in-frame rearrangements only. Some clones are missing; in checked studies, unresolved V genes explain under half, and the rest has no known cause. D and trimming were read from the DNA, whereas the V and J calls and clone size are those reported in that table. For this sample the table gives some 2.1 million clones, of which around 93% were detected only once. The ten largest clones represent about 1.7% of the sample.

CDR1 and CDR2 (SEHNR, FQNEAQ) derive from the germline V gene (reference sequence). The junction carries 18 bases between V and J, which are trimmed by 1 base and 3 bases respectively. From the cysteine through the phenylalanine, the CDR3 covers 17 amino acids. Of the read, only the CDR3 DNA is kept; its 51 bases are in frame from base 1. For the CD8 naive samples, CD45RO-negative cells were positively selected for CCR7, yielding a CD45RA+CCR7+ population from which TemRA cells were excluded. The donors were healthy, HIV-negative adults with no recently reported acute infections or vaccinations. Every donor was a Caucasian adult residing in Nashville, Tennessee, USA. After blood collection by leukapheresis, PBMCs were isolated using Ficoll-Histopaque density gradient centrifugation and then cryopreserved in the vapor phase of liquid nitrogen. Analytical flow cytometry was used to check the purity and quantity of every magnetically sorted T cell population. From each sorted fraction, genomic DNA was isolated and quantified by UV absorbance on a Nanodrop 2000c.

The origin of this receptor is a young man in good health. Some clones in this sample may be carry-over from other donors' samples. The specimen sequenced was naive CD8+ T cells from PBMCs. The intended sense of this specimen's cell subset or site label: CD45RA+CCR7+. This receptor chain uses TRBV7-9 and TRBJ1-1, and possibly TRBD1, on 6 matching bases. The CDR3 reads CASSLVPGRGKDTEAFF. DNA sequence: TGTGCCAGCAGCTTAGTCCCCGGCAGGGGTAAGGACACTGAAGCTTTCTTT.